This T cell receptor (beta chain) was documented in a study of blood T cells in healthy people across ages. A J-beta primer mix and a sample-barcoded 5' primer were used in a second PCR of roughly 6 to 11 cycles. TCRdb re-called the 5' RACE reads through MiXCR, storing one row per CDR3 protein. The repertoire has about 1.5 million distinct CDR3 sequences, 35% to 45% of them found once; the top ten carry 7.9%. CDR3 length: 15 residues. The germline CDR1 and CDR2 sequences are SGHRS and YFSETQ. Trimming pared 0 bases from V and 4 bases from J, leaving 10 bases between. The sequence was collected from a woman under 30 in good health. Specimen: blood. This chain connects TRBV5-1 to TRBJ2-2; a possible D gene is TRBD2 (5 bases). CDR3 DNA: TGCGCCAGCAGCTTGGACCCACGGGGCACCGGGGAGCTGTTTTTT. Its translation: CASSLDPRGTGELFF.